One and the same sample provided the 5 T cell receptor beta chains below, sequenced in a study of blood T cell repertoires in COVID-19. Profiled with immunoSEQ multiplex PCR; TCRdb holds only in-frame clones, not every one. The repertoire includes 350,000 or so clones, around 88% of them detected once, and 1.6% sits in the top ten. What was sequenced was peripheral blood. These receptor sequences come from a woman in her thirties with COVID-19, enrolled during active disease.

The chain uses TRBV5-1 and TRBJ2-7, with 8 bases that match TRBD1. V trimming: 4 bases; J trimming: 3 bases; junction bases outside the gene matches: 9. This CDR3 is 15 amino acids long. CDR1 is SGHRS, CDR2 YFSETQ, per germline. DNA of the CDR3: TGCGCCAGCAGCCTTTCGACAGGGGCCTACTACGAGCAGTACTTC. Protein sequence: CASSLSTGAYYEQYF.

This clone has a single count. The chain joins TRBV6-6 to TRBJ1-2, with D possibly TRBD1 on 5 matching bases. The length of the CDR3 is 16 residues. The germline V and J ends were trimmed by 5 bases and 2 bases, with 18 bases remaining between them. Germline CDR1 is MNHNY and CDR2 is SVGAGI (reference sequence). The CDR3 region has the DNA TGTGCCAGCAGTAGGTTCGTCTCAGGGTTAAACTATGGCTACACCTTC. This translates into CASSRFVSGLNYGYTF.

The gene calls are TRBV15 and TRBJ1-2, with D unclear. From germline, CDR1 is LNHNV and CDR2 YYDKDF (reference sequence). Trimming pared 5 bases from V and 0 bases from J, leaving 7 bases between. This CDR3 has 13 residues. This chain's CDR3 is CATSFSANYGYTF. For the CDR3, the DNA is TGTGCCACCAGCTTTTCCGCTAACTATGGCTACACCTTC.

V is TRBV4-3 and J is TRBJ2-1, with 7 bases that match TRBD2. Trimming at V came to 4 bases and at J to 2 bases, leaving 2 bases not matched to a gene. The CDR3 extends over 14 amino acids. CDR1 LGHNA and CDR2 YSLEER come from the germline V gene. CDR3 amino acids: CASSLGTTYNEQFF. The CDR3 coding sequence is TGCGCCAGCAGCCTGGGGACTACCTACAATGAGCAGTTCTTC.

This chain uses TRBV11-3 with TRBJ2-7; the match to TRBD2 covers 10 bases. Germline CDR1 is SGHNT and CDR2 is YENEEA. The CDR3 is 17 amino acids. The J segment lost 3 bases and the V segment lost 5 bases, leaving 13 bases of the junction unmatched. The CDR3 coding sequence is TGTGCCAGCAGCCCCGGCAGCGGGGGGGCCAGGGGCTACGAGCAGTACTTC. It codes for CASSPGSGGARGYEQYF.